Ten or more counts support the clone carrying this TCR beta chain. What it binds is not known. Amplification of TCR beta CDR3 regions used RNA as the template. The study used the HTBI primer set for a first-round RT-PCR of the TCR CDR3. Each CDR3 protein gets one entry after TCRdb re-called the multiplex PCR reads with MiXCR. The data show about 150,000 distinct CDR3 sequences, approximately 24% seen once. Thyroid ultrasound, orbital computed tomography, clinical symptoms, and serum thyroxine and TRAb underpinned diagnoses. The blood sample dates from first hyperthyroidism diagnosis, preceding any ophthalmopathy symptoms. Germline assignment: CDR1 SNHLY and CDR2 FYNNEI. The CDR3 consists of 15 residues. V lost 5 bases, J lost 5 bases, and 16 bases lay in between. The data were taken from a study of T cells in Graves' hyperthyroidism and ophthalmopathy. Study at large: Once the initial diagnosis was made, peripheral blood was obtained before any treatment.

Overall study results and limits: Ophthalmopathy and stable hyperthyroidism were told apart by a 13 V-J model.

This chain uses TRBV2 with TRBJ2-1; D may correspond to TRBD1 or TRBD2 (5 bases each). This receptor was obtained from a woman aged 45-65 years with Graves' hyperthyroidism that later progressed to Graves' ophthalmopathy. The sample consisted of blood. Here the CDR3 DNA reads TGTGCCAGCAGTCCTACCGGGACCCCCCACAATGAGCAGTTCTTC. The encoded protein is CASSPTGTPHNEQFF.